This TCR beta chain was found in a study of blood T cell repertoires in COVID-19. Background on the study: The United States, Italy and Spain provided the acute and convalescent COVID-19 samples. PBMCs, B-cell-depleted T cells, or T cells were the source of the cDNA or gDNA that made up the material.

This CDR3 has 13 residues. Germline loops: CDR1 MNHEY, CDR2 SVGAGI. V gave up 5 bases and J gave up 5 bases; unmatched junction bases: 4. In the original processing: Nucleated cell counts were estimated from reference gene primer amplification. TCRdb's copy holds only in-frame clones and misses some; the assay was immunoSEQ multiplex PCR. The DNA gave D and trimming, while V, J and clone size come from that table. The data contain approximately 200,000 clones, 75% to 90% of them singletons. The V call is TRBV6-5, the J call TRBJ1-2, with TRBD1 matching 8 bases. This TCR was sampled from a man aged 25-45 years with acute or convalescent COVID-19. The sample comprised peripheral blood. DNA of the CDR3: TGTGCCAGCAGTCCGACAGGGGAATATGGCTACACCTTC. Translated, it gives CASSPTGEYGYTF.